One TCR beta chain is described in this entry. The data derive from a study of blood T cell repertoires in COVID-19. For the study at large: Italy, Spain and the United States were the sources of the convalescent and acute COVID-19 samples.

Clones were sequenced by immunoSEQ multiplex PCR, and TCRdb holds only the in-frame ones, with some missing. The table has about 250,000 clones, about 82% seen once; the top ten hold about 6.3%. J gave up 4 bases and V 0 bases, and 6 bases lay outside the gene matches. Germline assignment: CDR1 SGHKS and CDR2 YYEKEE (reference sequence). CDR3 size: 16 residues. The material sequenced was peripheral blood. This chain connects TRBV5-5 to TRBJ2-7, with 11 bases identical to TRBD1. This clonotype was sampled from a woman in her sixties with active or convalescent COVID-19. DNA of the CDR3: TGTGCCAGCAGCTTGGCCGGACAGGGGGCCGGGTACGAGCAGTACTTC. Amino acids: CASSLAGQGAGYEQYF.